This T cell receptor beta chain stems from a study of radiation and T cells in renal cell carcinoma. Repertoires were generated with immunoSEQ multiplex PCR, while TCRdb's copy carries only in-frame clones and drops some. The table includes 130,000 or so clones, roughly 80% detected once. Described time point: baseline pretreatment blood. Treatment of the sample: 15 Gy SBRT to primary tumor, nephrectomy 4 weeks later. The patient's renal cell carcinoma had clear cell pathology. The length of the CDR3 is 15 residues. Looked up from germline, CDR1 is LGHNA and CDR2 is YSLEER. V lost 0 bases and J 4 bases, leaving 12 bases between the germline ends.

The chain recombines TRBV4-3 with TRBJ1-2; D is possibly TRBD1 (5 bases). This material consisted of blood, taken from a patient whose treatment included radiotherapy and nephrectomy. The sequence came from a woman aged 45-59 years with renal cell carcinoma. For the CDR3, the DNA is TGCGCCAGCAGCCAAGATGGTCCAGGGAGCTATGGCTACACCTTC. Translation: CASSQDGPGSYGYTF.